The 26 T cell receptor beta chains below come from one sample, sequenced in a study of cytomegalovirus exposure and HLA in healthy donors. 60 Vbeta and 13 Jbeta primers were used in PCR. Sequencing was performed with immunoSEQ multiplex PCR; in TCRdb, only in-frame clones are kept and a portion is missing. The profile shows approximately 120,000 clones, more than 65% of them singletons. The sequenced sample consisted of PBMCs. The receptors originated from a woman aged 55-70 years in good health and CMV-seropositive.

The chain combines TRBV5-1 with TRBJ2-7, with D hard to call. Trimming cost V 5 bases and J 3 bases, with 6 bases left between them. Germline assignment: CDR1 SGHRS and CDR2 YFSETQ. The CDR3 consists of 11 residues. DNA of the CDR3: TGCGCCAGCAGGGGCAGCTACGAGCAGTACTTC. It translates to CASRGSYEQYF.

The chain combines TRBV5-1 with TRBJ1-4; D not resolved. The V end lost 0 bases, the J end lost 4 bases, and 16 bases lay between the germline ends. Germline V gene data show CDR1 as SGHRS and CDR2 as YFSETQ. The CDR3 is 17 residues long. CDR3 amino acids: CASSLAWRGLSNEKLFF. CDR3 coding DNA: TGCGCCAGCAGCTTGGCGTGGCGAGGTCTCAGTAATGAAAAACTGTTTTTT.

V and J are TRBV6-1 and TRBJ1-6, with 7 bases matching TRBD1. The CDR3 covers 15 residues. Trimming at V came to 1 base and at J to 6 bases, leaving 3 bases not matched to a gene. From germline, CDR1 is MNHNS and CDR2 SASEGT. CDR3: CASSEGDSPNSPLHF. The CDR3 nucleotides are TGTGCCAGCAGTGAAGGGGACAGCCCTAATTCACCCCTCCACTTT.

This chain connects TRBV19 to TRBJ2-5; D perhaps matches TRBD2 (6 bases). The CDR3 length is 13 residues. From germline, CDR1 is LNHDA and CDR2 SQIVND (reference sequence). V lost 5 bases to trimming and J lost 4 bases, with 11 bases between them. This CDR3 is CASSASVRETQYF. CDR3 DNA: TGTGCCAGTAGTGCTAGCGTGAGAGAGACCCAGTACTTC.

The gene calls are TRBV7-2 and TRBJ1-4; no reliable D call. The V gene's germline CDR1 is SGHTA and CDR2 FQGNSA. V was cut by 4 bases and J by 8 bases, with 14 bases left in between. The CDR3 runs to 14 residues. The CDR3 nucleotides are TGTGCCAGCAGCTCGTATCAGTCTCCGGAAAAACTGTTTTTT. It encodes CASSSYQSPEKLFF.

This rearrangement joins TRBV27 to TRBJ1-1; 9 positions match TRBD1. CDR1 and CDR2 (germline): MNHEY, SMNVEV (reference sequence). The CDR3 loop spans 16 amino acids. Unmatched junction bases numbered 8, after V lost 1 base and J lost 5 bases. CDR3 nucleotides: TGTGCCAGCAGTTTATTACCTCCGGGACAGGGAACTGAAGCTTTCTTT. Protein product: CASSLLPPGQGTEAFF.

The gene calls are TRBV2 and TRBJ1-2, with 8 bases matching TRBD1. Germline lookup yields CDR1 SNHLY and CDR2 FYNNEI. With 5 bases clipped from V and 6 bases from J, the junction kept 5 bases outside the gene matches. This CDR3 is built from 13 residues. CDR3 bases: TGTGCCAGCAGTAGGGAGACAGGGGATGGCTACACCTTC. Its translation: CASSRETGDGYTF. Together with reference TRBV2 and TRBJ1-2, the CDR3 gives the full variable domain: EPEVTQTPSHQVTQMGQEVILRCVPISNHLYFYWYRQILGQKVEFLVSFYNNEISEKSEIFDDQFSVERPDGSNFTLKIRSTKLEDSAMYFCASSRETGDGYTFGSGTRLTVV.

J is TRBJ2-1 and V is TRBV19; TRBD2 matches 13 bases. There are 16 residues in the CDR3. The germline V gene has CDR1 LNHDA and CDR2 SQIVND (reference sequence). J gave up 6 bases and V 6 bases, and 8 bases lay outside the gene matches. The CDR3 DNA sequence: TGTGCCAGTAGCCGGACTAGCGGGAGTGTTGGCAATGAGCAGTTCTTC. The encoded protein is CASSRTSGSVGNEQFF.

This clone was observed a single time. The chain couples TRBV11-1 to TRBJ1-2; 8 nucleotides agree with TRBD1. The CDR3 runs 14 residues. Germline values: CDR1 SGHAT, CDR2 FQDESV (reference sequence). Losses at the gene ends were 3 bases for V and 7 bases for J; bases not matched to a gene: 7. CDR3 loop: CASSFDRGVSGYTF. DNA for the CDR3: TGTGCCAGCAGCTTCGACAGGGGAGTGAGTGGCTACACCTTC. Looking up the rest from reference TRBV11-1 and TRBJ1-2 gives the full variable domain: EAEVAQSPRYKITEKSQAVAFWCDPISGHATLYWYRQILGQGPELLVQFQDESVVDDSQLPKDRFSAERLKGVDSTLKIQPAELGDSAMYLCASSFDRGVSGYTFGSGTRLTVV.

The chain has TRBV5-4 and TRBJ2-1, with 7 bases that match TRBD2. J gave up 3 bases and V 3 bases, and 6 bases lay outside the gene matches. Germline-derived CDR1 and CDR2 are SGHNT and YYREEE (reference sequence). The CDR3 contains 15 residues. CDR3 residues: CASSSGLGIYNEQFF. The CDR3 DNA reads TGTGCCAGCAGCTCAGGACTAGGTATCTACAATGAGCAGTTCTTC. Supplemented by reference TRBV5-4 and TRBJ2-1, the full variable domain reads ETGVTQSPTHLIKTRGQQVTLRCSSQSGHNTVSWYQQALGQGPQFIFQYYREEENGRGNFPPRFSGLQFPNYSSELNVNALELDDSALYLCASSSGLGIYNEQFFGPGTRLTVL.

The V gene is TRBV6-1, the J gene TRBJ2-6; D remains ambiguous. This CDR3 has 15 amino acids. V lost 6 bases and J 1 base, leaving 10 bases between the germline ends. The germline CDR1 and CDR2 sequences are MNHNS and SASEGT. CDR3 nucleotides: TGTGCCAGCAGCCTTGACGGGTCTGGGGCCAACGTCCTGACTTTC. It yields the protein CASSLDGSGANVLTF.

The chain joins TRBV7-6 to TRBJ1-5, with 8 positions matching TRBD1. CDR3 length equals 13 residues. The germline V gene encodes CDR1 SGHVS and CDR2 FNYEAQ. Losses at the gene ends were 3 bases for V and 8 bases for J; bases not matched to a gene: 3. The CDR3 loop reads CASSLDREKPQHF. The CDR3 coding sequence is TGTGCCAGCAGCTTGGACAGGGAAAAGCCCCAGCATTTT.

The CDR3 spells CARSLGTDRGPIFSGANVLTF. The CDR3 nucleotides read TGTGCCAGAAGCTTGGGCACAGACAGGGGCCCTATTTTCTCCGGGGCCAACGTCCTGACTTTC. The rearrangement joins TRBV5-3 to TRBJ2-6; 8 nucleotides line up with TRBD1. TRBV5-3 is an open reading frame, and its role is uncertain. This CDR3 is built from 21 residues. J lost 4 bases, V lost 0 bases, and 18 bases had no gene match.

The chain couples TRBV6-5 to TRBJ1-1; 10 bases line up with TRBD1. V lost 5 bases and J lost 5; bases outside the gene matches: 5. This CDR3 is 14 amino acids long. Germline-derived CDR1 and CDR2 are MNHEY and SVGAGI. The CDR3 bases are TGTGCCAGCAGTCCGGGACAGGGGCGGACTGAAGCTTTCTTT. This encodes CASSPGQGRTEAFF.

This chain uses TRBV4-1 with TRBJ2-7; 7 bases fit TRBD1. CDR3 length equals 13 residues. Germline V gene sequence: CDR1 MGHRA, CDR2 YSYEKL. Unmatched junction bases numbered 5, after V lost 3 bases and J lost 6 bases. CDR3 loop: CASSHRDSVEQYF. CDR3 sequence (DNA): TGCGCCAGCAGCCATCGGGACAGCGTCGAGCAGTACTTC.

CDR3 sequence: CASSGWTGEYNEQFF. CDR3 nucleotide sequence: TGTGCCAGCAGTGGATGGACAGGGGAGTACAATGAGCAGTTCTTC. The gene calls are TRBV6-6 and TRBJ2-1, with 9 bases that match TRBD1. Trimming cost V 5 bases and J 4 bases; bases outside gene matches: 6. The CDR3 runs to 15 residues. Germline V lookup: CDR1 MNHNY, CDR2 SVGAGI (reference sequence).

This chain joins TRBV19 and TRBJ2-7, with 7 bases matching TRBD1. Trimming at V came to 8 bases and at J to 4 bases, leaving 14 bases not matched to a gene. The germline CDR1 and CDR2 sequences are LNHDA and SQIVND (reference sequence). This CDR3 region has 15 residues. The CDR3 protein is CASSPNRGSAYEQYF. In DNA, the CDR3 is TGTGCCAGTTCTCCTAACAGGGGATCCGCATACGAGCAGTACTTC. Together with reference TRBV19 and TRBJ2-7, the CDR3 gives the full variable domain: DGGITQSPKYLFRKEGQNVTLSCEQNLNHDAMYWYRQDPGQGLRLIYYSQIVNDFQKGDIAEGYSVSREKKESFPLTVTSAQKNPTAFYLCASSPNRGSAYEQYFGPGTRLTVT.

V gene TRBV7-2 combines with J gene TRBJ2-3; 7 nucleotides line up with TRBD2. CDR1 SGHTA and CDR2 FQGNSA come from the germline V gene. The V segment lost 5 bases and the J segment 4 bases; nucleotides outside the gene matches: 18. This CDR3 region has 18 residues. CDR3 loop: CASSGGLLAGLPPDTQYF. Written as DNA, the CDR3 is TGTGCCAGCAGCGGGGGATTGTTAGCGGGCCTCCCCCCAGATACGCAGTATTTT.

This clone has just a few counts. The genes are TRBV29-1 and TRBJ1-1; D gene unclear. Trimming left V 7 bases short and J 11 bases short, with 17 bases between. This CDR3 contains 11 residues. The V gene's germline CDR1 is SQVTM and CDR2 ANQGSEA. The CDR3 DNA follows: TGCAGCGGTAACAGCCTCTCTCGTGCTTTCTTT. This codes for CSGNSLSRAFF.

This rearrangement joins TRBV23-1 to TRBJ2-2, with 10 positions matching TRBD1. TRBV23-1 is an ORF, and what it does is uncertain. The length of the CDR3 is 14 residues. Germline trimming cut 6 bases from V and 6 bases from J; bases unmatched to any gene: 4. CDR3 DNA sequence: TGCGCCAGCAGCCAAGGACAGGGGGCCGGGGAGCTGTTTTTT. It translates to CASSQGQGAGELFF.

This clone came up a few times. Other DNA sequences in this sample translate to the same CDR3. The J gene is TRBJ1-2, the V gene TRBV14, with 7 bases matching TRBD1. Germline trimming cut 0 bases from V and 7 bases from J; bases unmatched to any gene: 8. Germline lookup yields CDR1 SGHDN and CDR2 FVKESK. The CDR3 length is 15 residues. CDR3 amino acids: CASSQERQGAGGYTF. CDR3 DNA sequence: TGTGCCAGCAGCCAAGAAAGACAGGGTGCGGGTGGCTACACCTTC.

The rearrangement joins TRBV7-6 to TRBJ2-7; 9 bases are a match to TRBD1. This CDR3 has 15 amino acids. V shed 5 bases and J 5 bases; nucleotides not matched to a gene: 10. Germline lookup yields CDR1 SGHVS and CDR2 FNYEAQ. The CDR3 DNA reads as TGTGCCAGCAGCAATCATACAGGGGGCGGCCACGAGCAGTACTTC. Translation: CASSNHTGGGHEQYF.

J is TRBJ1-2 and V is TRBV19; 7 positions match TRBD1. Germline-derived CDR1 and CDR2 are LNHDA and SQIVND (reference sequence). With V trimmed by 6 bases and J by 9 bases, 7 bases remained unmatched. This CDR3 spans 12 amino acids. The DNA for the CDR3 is TGTGCCAGTAGCACAGGGGTCGTACGCTACACCTTC. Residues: CASSTGVVRYTF.

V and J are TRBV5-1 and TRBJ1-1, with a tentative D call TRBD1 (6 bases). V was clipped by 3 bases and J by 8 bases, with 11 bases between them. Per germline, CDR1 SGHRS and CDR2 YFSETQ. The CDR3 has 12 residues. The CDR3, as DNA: TGCGCCAGCAGCTCACAGGGCAGGGAAGCTTTCTTT. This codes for CASSSQGREAFF.

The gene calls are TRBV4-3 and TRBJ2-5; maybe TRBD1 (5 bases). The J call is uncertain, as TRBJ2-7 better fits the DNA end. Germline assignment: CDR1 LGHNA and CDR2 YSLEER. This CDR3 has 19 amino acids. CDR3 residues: CASSQLYMWGSSSSYEQYF. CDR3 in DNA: TGCGCCAGCAGCCAACTTTATATGTGGGGCAGCTCGAGCTCCTACGAGCAGTACTTC.

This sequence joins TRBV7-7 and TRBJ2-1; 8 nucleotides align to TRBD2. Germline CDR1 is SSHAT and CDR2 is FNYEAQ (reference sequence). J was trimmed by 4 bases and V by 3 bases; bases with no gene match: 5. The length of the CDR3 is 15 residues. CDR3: CASSFGLAGYNEQFF. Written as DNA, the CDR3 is TGTGCCAGCAGCTTCGGACTAGCTGGATACAATGAGCAGTTCTTC.